The 17 T cell receptor beta chains listed next were all sequenced from one sample in a study of graft-versus-host responses after intestinal transplantation. These receptors have no known antigen. Only in-frame clones appear in the TCRdb table, and some are missing; sequencing was by immunoSEQ multiplex PCR. The sample holds some 64,000 clones, approximately 91% seen once. This material consisted of unstimulated CD8+ T cells sorted from spleen or lymph node cells, taken before transplant. The receptors derive from a human donor who was the organ donor for an intestinal transplant.

The CDR3 nucleotides are TGTGCCAGCAGCCTACCCTGGACAGGGTTAGACACCGGGGAGCTGTTTTTT. Encoded protein: CASSLPWTGLDTGELFF. This chain links TRBV27 with TRBJ2-2; 8 bases match TRBD1. The germline V gene has CDR1 MNHEY and CDR2 SMNVEV (reference sequence). The CDR3 loop spans 17 amino acids. V was clipped by 6 bases and J by 3 bases; unmatched bases: 12.

This clone was picked up a small number of times. The rearrangement joins TRBV6-5 to TRBJ1-3; D remains unclear. Per the germline V gene, CDR1 is MNHEY and CDR2 is SVGAGI. CDR3 size: 13 residues. Deletions cut 5 bases from V and 4 bases from J, with 9 bases between. DNA of the CDR3: TGTGCCAGCAGTATTGGACTCGGAAACACCATATATTTT. Translated: CASSIGLGNTIYF.

This chain connects TRBV28 to TRBJ2-2; possible D gene TRBD2, 6 bases. This CDR3 contains 18 residues. Trimming left V 6 bases short and J 2 bases short, with 22 bases between. Germline V gene lookup returns CDR1 MDHEN and CDR2 SYDVKM. CDR3 residues: CASSPYGQFGRNTGELFF. CDR3 nucleotides: TGTGCCAGCAGCCCCTACGGTCAATTCGGGAGAAACACCGGGGAGCTGTTTTTT.

The chain joins TRBV7-9 to TRBJ2-1, with 8 bases aligning to TRBD2. From germline, CDR1 is SEHNR and CDR2 FQNEAQ (reference sequence). The CDR3 runs to 16 residues. The junction had 9 bases not matched to a gene; V was cut back by 4 bases and J by 4 bases. CDR3 DNA: TGTGCCAGCAGCTCTGGGGTAGCGGGACGGTACAATGAGCAGTTCTTC. Translation gives CASSSGVAGRYNEQFF. The variable domain in full, completed from reference TRBV7-9 and TRBJ2-1, reads DTGVSQNPRHKITKRGQNVTFRCDPISEHNRLYWYRQTLGQGPEFLTYFQNEAQLEKSRLLSDRFSAERPKGSFSTLEIQRTEQGDSAMYLCASSSGVAGRYNEQFFGPGTRLTVL.

In nucleotides, the CDR3 is TGTGCCAGCAGCCTCTGGGGGGAAGCCTACGAGCAGTACTTC. Its protein product is CASSLWGEAYEQYF. The chain joins TRBV27 to TRBJ2-5; tentative D call: TRBD2 (6 bases). TRBJ2-7 matches the DNA end more closely, so the J call is doubtful. CDR1 and CDR2 from the germline V gene are MNHEY and SMNVEV (reference sequence). This CDR3 is 14 amino acids long.

The chain uses TRBV4-1 and TRBJ2-1, with 11 bases that match TRBD2. The V gene end was trimmed by 0 bases and the J gene end by 7 bases; junction bases not matched to a gene: 5. The CDR3 is 16 amino acids. CDR1 and CDR2 from the germline V gene are MGHRA and YSYEKL. The CDR3 is CASSQDKLAGENEQFF. DNA for the CDR3: TGCGCCAGCAGCCAAGATAAACTAGCGGGGGAAAATGAGCAGTTCTTC.

This clone was seen only once. The chain couples TRBV19 to TRBJ1-5, with D hard to call. The CDR3 sequence is 16 residues long. Germline-derived CDR1 and CDR2 are LNHDA and SQIVND (reference sequence). Deletions cut 7 bases from V and 6 bases from J, with 22 bases between. The CDR3: CASTPSPLSGSQPQHF. The CDR3 region has the DNA TGTGCCAGTACCCCCTCGCCTTTGAGCGGGAGTCAGCCCCAGCATTTT.

The rearrangement joins TRBV2 to TRBJ1-4, with TRBD1 matching over 10 bases. The ends lost 5 bases at V and 8 bases at J; junction bases unmatched: 8. The length of the CDR3 is 15 residues. Germline-derived CDR1 and CDR2 are SNHLY and FYNNEI. The CDR3 sequence: CASSPSGTGDEKLFF. DNA for the CDR3: TGTGCCAGCAGTCCTTCCGGGACAGGGGACGAAAAACTGTTTTTT.

The chain links TRBV5-4 to TRBJ2-7; 9 nucleotides agree with TRBD2. The V and J ends lost 4 bases and 6 bases, in that order; junction bases with no gene match: 8. CDR1 SGHNT and CDR2 YYREEE come from the germline V gene (reference sequence). The CDR3 consists of 14 residues. The CDR3 sequence is CASSHFSGSGEQYF. CDR3 bases: TGTGCCAGCAGCCACTTTAGCGGGAGTGGCGAGCAGTACTTC.

For the CDR3, the DNA is TGCGCCAGCAGCCAAGACCACAGCACTGGGGCTCGAGCTTTCTTT. Encoded protein: CASSQDHSTGARAFF. The gene calls are TRBV4-1 and TRBJ1-1; maybe TRBD1 (5 bases). Trimming cost V 0 bases and J 10 bases, with 18 bases left between them. The CDR3 is made up of 15 amino acids. Germline assignment: CDR1 MGHRA and CDR2 YSYEKL.

The chain recombines TRBV11-2 with TRBJ1-6, with D possibly matching TRBD1 (5 bases). V lost 6 bases to trimming and J lost 10 bases, with 19 bases between them. The CDR3 covers 15 residues. Germline V CDR1 and CDR2: SGHAT, FQNNGV. CDR3 sequence (DNA): TGTGCCAGCAGGCCAACCCAGGGTTCTGGGTCACCCCTCCACTTT. It translates to CASRPTQGSGSPLHF.

This chain connects TRBV6-1 to TRBJ2-7; TRBD2 is a possible D gene (7 bases). Per germline, CDR1 MNHNS and CDR2 SASEGT. The V and J ends lost 1 base and 3 bases respectively, with 19 bases between them. The CDR3 contains 17 residues. The CDR3 spells CASSEEWEGVGRYEQYF. CDR3 DNA: TGTGCCAGCAGTGAAGAGTGGGAGGGGGTTGGTCGCTACGAGCAGTACTTC.

This chain joins TRBV28 and TRBJ2-7, with TRBD1 matching 8 bases. Unmatched junction bases numbered 14, after V lost 6 bases and J lost 13 bases. CDR3 length: 13 residues. The V gene's germline CDR1 is MDHEN and CDR2 SYDVKM. The CDR3, as DNA: TGTGCCAGCAGCGATTTATCCGGGACAGGCTATTACTTC. Translated, it gives CASSDLSGTGYYF.

The chain links TRBV9 to TRBJ2-1, with D possibly being TRBD2 (6 bases). Germline lookup yields CDR1 SGDLS and CDR2 YYNGEE. The CDR3 spans 14 residues. The germline V and J ends were trimmed by 0 bases and 9 bases, with 13 bases remaining between them. This CDR3 is CASSVGDFLIEQFF. As DNA, the CDR3 is TGTGCCAGCAGCGTAGGGGACTTTCTAATTGAGCAGTTCTTC.

The chain combines TRBV28 with TRBJ2-1, with D unclear. CDR3 size: 11 residues. Trimming pared 7 bases from V and 4 bases from J, leaving 5 bases between. CDR1 is MDHEN, CDR2 SYDVKM, per germline. CDR3 coding DNA: TGTGCCAGCACCATGTACAATGAGCAGTTCTTC. Its translation: CASTMYNEQFF.

The chain joins TRBV28 to TRBJ2-2; TRBD2 matches 10 bases. CDR1 and CDR2 (germline): MDHEN, SYDVKM. This CDR3 has 17 residues. J was trimmed by 6 bases and V by 8 bases; bases with no gene match: 15. Written as DNA, the CDR3 is TGTGCCAGCGCCATGGGACTAGCGTTGAACGACGCCGGGGAGCTGTTTTTT. Protein sequence: CASAMGLALNDAGELFF.

The chain recombines TRBV9 with TRBJ2-2; D might be TRBD2 (5 bases). The CDR3 sequence is 13 residues long. Germline V lookup: CDR1 SGDLS, CDR2 YYNGEE. V lost 2 bases and J lost 5, with 7 bases in between. As DNA, the CDR3 is TGTGCCAGCAGCGTCTGGGAGACCGGGGAGCTGTTTTTT. This translates into CASSVWETGELFF.